This T cell receptor beta chain was recovered during a study of T cells in Graves' hyperthyroidism and ophthalmopathy. There were TCR beta CDR3 regions amplified from RNA transcripts. HTBI primers drove first-round RT-PCR of the TCR CDR3. TCRdb processed the multiplex PCR reads anew with MiXCR; each CDR3 protein has one entry. The table has some 340,000 distinct CDR3 sequences, roughly 15% seen once. This clonotype was counted many times. The germline V gene encodes CDR1 MNHEY and CDR2 SMNVEV (reference sequence). J lost 7 bases, V lost 5 bases, and 3 bases had no gene match. The CDR3 extends over 13 amino acids.

This rearrangement joins TRBV27 to TRBJ2-4; 9 bases line up with TRBD1. The source material was blood. The source is a woman aged 35 to 49 with Graves' ophthalmopathy. The CDR3 here is CASSPGTGNIQYF. CDR3 bases: TGTGCCAGCAGTCCCGGGACAGGGAACATTCAGTACTTC.